Listed below are T cell receptor beta chains from one sample, sequenced in a study of T cell repertoires in cytomegalovirus infection. The antigens these receptors bind are not known. TCRdb independently ran MiXCR on the reads; one entry per CDR3 protein. The data contain about 890,000 distinct CDR3 sequences, 31% of them singletons. The sample was cultured CD8+ T cells from PBMCs, taken from culture after CMV antigen stimulation. The receptors here all came from a human donor in good health (CMV status not recorded). Some clones in this sample may be carry-over from other donors' samples. Each CDR3 is given with its conserved first and last residue. D genes are given only for firm matches. The listing skips clone size in some rows; elsewhere it reads once, few, many or a size class.

few,TRBJ2-1,15,TRBD2,TRBV6-1,TGTGCCAGCAGTGATAGCGGGGGGGCGGTTGGGGAGCAGTTCTTC,CASSDSGGAVGEQFF
NA,TRBJ1-1,13,TRBD1,TRBV9,TGTGCCAGCAGCACTTCAGGGGGCACTGAAGCTTTCTTT,CASSTSGGTEAFF
once,TRBJ1-1,14,NA,TRBV4-3,TGCGCCAGCAGCCAAACCACGTTCATCACTGAAGCTTTCTTT,CASSQTTFITEAFF
once,TRBJ1-6,14,TRBD1,TRBV20-1,TGCAGTGCTAGACAGACAGGGGGGGATTCACCCCTCCACTTT,CSARQTGGDSPLHF
NA,TRBJ2-3,15,TRBD2,TRBV6-6,TGTGCCAGCGAACTAGCGGGCTCAGGCACAGATACGCAGTATTTT,CASELAGSGTDTQYF
NA,TRBJ2-5,16,TRBD1,TRBV10-3,TGTGCCATCAGTGAACTCCCGGGACAGGGTAAAGAGACCCAGTACTTC,CAISELPGQGKETQYF
few,TRBJ2-6,20,NA,TRBV28,TGTGCCAGCAGTTTATCGACAACTCCTATCCATTACTCTGGGGCCAACGTCCTGACTTTC,CASSLSTTPIHYSGANVLTF
few,TRBJ2-2,15,NA,TRBV12-3/TRBV12-4,TGTGCCAGCAGTCTCAGAGGGGAGGTCACCGGGGAGCTGTTTTTT,CASSLRGEVTGELFF
NA,TRBJ1-2,17,TRBD1,TRBV10-2,TGCGCCAGCAGTGAATTTAAATCGATGTGGGACAGCTATGGCTACACCTTC,CASSEFKSMWDSYGYTF
few,TRBJ1-3,12,NA,TRBV7-6,TGTGCGAACCAGGGACTCGATGGCACCATATATTTT,CANQGLDGTIYF